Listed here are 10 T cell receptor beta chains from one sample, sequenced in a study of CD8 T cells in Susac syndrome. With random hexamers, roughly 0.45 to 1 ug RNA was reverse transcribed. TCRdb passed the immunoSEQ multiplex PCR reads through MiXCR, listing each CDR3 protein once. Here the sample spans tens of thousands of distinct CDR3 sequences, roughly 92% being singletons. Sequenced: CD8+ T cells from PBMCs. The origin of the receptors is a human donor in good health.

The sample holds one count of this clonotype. The chain's CDR3 is CASSYGELGTDTQYF. DNA of the CDR3: TGTGCCAGCAGTTACGGGGAATTGGGCACAGATACGCAGTATTTT. V usage is TRBV6-5 and J usage is TRBJ2-3, with D hard to call. The germline CDR1 and CDR2 sequences are MNHEY and SVGAGI. With 2 bases removed from V and 1 base from J, the gap between germline ends came to 10 bases. The CDR3 consists of 15 residues.

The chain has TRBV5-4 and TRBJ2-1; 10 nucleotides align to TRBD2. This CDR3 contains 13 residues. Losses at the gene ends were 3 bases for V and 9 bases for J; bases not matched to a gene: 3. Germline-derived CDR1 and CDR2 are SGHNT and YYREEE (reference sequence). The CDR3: CASSWGLASEQFF. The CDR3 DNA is TGTGCCAGCAGCTGGGGACTAGCGAGTGAGCAGTTCTTC.

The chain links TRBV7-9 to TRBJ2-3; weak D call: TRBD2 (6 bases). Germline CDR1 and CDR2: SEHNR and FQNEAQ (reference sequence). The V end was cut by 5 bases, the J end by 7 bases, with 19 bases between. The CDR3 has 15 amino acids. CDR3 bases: TGTGCCAGCAGCCCTTTATTGGGGAGGACAAATACGCAGTATTTT. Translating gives CASSPLLGRTNTQYF.

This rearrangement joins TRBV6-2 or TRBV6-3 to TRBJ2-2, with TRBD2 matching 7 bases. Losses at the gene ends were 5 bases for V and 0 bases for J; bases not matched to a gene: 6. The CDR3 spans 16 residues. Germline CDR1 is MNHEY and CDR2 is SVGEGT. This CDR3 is CASSLGLAANTGELFF. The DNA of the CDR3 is TGTGCCAGCAGTCTAGGGCTAGCGGCGAACACCGGGGAGCTGTTTTTT.

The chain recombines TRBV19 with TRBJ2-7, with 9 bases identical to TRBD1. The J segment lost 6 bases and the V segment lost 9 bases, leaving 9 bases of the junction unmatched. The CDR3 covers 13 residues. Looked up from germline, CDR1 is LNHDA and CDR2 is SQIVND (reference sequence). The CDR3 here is CASQGTGFAEQYF. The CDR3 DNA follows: TGTGCCAGCCAAGGGACAGGGTTTGCCGAGCAGTACTTC. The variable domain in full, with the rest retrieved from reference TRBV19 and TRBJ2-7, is DGGITQSPKYLFRKEGQNVTLSCEQNLNHDAMYWYRQDPGQGLRLIYYSQIVNDFQKGDIAEGYSVSREKKESFPLTVTSAQKNPTAFYLCASQGTGFAEQYFGPGTRLTVT.

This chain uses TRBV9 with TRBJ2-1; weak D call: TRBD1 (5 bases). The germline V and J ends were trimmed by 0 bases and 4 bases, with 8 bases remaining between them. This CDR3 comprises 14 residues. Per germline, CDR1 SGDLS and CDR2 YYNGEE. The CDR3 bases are TGTGCCAGCAGCGTAGATAAGGGGTACAATGAGCAGTTCTTC. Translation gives CASSVDKGYNEQFF.

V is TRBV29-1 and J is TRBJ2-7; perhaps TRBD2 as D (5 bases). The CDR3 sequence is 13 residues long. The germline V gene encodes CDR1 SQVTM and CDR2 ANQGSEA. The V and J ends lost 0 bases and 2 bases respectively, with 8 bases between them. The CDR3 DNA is TGCAGCGTTGAAGAGGGAGAAGCCTACGAGCAGTACTTC. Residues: CSVEEGEAYEQYF.

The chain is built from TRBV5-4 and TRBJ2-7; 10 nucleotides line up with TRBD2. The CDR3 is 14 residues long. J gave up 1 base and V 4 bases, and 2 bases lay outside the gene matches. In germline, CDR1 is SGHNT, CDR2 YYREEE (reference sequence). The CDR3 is CASSGLADSYEQYF. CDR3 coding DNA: TGTGCCAGCAGCGGACTAGCGGATTCCTACGAGCAGTACTTC.

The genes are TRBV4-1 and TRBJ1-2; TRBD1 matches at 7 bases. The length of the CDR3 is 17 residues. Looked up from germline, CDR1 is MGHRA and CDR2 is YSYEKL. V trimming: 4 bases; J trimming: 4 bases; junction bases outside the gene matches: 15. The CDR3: CASSLADRSGALYGYTF. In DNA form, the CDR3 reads TGCGCCAGCAGCCTTGCGGACAGGAGCGGGGCCCTCTATGGCTACACCTTC.

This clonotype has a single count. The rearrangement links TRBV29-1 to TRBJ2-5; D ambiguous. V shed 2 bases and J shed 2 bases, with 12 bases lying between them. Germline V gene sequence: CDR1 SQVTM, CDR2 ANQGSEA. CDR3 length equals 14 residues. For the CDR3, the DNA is TGCAGCGTTGAAAGAGTTGCGGTACAAGAGACCCAGTACTTC. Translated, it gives CSVERVAVQETQYF.